This TCR beta chain emerged from a study of blood T cell repertoires in COVID-19. Overall study: The study drew acute and convalescent COVID-19 samples from the United States, Italy and Spain.

TCRdb's table, derived via immunoSEQ multiplex PCR, lists solely in-frame clones and lacks some. The sample yields 300,000 or so clones, more than 75% seen once. The TCR originated in a woman aged 45-65 years who had recovered from COVID-19. The source material was peripheral blood.

The CDR3 spells CASSQPWGRRRTDTQYF. The CDR3 coding sequence is TGTGCCAGCAGTCAACCTTGGGGGCGACGACGCACAGATACGCAGTATTTT. The J gene is TRBJ2-3, the V gene TRBV6-6, with D possibly matching TRBD1 (6 bases). The CDR3 consists of 17 residues. The V gene lost 5 bases and the J gene lost 1 base, with 19 bases spanning the gap. From germline, CDR1 is MNHNY and CDR2 SVGAGI (reference sequence).